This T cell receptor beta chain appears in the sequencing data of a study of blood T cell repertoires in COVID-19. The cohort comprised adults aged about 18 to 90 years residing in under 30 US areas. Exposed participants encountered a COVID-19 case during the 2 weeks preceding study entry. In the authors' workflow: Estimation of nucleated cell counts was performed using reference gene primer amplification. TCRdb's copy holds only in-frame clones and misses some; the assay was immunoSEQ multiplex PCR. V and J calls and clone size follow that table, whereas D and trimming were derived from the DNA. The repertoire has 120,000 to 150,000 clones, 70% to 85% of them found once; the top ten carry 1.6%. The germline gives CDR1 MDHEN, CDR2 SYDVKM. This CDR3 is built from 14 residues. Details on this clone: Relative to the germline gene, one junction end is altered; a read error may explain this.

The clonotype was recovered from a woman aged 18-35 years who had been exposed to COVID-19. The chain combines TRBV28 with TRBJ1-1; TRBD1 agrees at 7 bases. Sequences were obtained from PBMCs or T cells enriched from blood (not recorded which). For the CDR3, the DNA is TGTGCCAGCAGTTTACCTGGGACAGTTGTGATGCCGATGTTT. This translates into CASSLPGTVVMPMF.